The 9 T cell receptor beta chains given below trace back to one sample, sequenced in a study of circulating and synovial CD4+ cells in juvenile arthritis. This table comes from immunoSEQ multiplex PCR, and its TCRdb copy is limited to in-frame clones, with some not included. Seen here are about 32,000 clones, about 93% observed once, and the top ten hold about 3.1%. Sequencing input: CD4+ T cells from blood. Receptors were obtained from a human donor with juvenile idiopathic arthritis.

V usage is TRBV6-1 and J usage is TRBJ2-7; maybe TRBD1 (5 bases). Germline V CDR1 and CDR2: MNHNS, SASEGT. V was pared by 5 bases and J by 3 bases, with 17 bases between. The CDR3 consists of 15 residues. The CDR3 loop reads CASSSRETLNYEQYF. The CDR3, as DNA: TGTGCCAGCAGTTCCAGGGAAACCCTTAACTACGAGCAGTACTTC.

The genes are TRBV23-1 and TRBJ2-2; D not resolved. TRBV23-1 is placed among ORFs of uncertain function. This CDR3 region has 18 residues. V lost 2 bases, J lost 0 bases, and 16 bases lay in between. The CDR3 loop is CASSQKNPWRPNTGELFF. CDR3 nucleotide sequence: TGCGCCAGCAGTCAAAAGAATCCTTGGCGGCCGAACACCGGGGAGCTGTTTTTT.

The chain links TRBV7-8 to TRBJ2-5, with unresolved D. This CDR3 is built from 14 residues. V was pared by 3 bases and J by 5 bases, with 13 bases between. CDR1 and CDR2 (germline): SGHVS, FQNEAQ. The CDR3 region has the DNA TGTGCCAGCAGCTTTTCGCTAGACTGGGAGACCCAGTACTTC. This sequence encodes CASSFSLDWETQYF.

Of note for this clone: At one end the junction does not follow the germline gene, possibly because of a read error. The CDR3 coding sequence is TGTGCCAGCAGCTTAATTCGGGGTGGGGGCTATGGTTACACCTTC. Its protein product is CASSLIRGGGYGYTF. This chain uses TRBV5-6 with TRBJ1-2, with D maybe TRBD1 (6 bases). This CDR3 is 15 amino acids long. From germline, CDR1 is SGHDT and CDR2 YYEEEE.

The chain uses TRBV20-1 and TRBJ2-3; D unclear. The ends were cut back, 5 bases at V and 5 bases at J, with 8 bases in the middle. The CDR3 is made up of 11 amino acids. Germline V gene sequence: CDR1 DFQATT, CDR2 SNEGSKA (reference sequence). The CDR3 loop reads CSAQRGDTQYF. The CDR3 bases are TGCAGTGCTCAACGAGGAGATACGCAGTATTTT.

J is TRBJ2-5 and V is TRBV7-8; D gene unclear. V lost 1 base and J 2 bases, leaving 8 bases between the germline ends. Germline loops: CDR1 SGHVS, CDR2 FQNEAQ. CDR3 length equals 14 residues. In DNA, the CDR3 is TGTGCCAGCAGCTTAGTCTTTCAGCAAGAGACCCAGTACTTC. Protein product: CASSLVFQQETQYF.

The chain carries TRBV11-1 and TRBJ2-1; 11 bases agree with TRBD2. This CDR3 region has 15 residues. Losses at the gene ends were 8 bases for V and 3 bases for J; bases not matched to a gene: 6. Per the germline V gene, CDR1 is SGHAT and CDR2 is FQDESV (reference sequence). The CDR3 DNA reads as TGTGCCAGCTTGGCGCTAGCGGGAGGCTACAATGAGCAGTTCTTC. Translating gives CASLALAGGYNEQFF.

This sequence joins TRBV28 and TRBJ2-1, with 8 bases matching TRBD2. This CDR3 is built from 13 residues. With V trimmed by 10 bases and J by 4 bases, 6 bases remained unmatched. Per germline, CDR1 MDHEN and CDR2 SYDVKM. The CDR3 loop reads CATRTSLYNEQFF. CDR3 nucleotide sequence: TGTGCCACCCGGACTAGCCTTTACAATGAGCAGTTCTTC.

In this sample, this clone turned up once. The chain carries TRBV5-6 and TRBJ2-5; perhaps TRBD2 as D (6 bases). The CDR3 extends over 15 amino acids. In germline, CDR1 is SGHDT, CDR2 YYEEEE. V was trimmed by 1 base and J by 4 bases, leaving 14 bases between them. As DNA, the CDR3 is TGTGCCAGCAGCTTGAAGCGGGCCGCTGGAGAGACCCAGTACTTC. This encodes CASSLKRAAGETQYF.